Detailed here is one T cell receptor (beta chain). The sample is drawn from a study of cytomegalovirus exposure and HLA in healthy donors. The V gene lost 0 bases and the J gene lost 4 bases, with 19 bases spanning the gap. The germline gives CDR1 SGHRS, CDR2 YFSETQ. The CDR3 loop spans 17 amino acids. PCR employed 60 Vbeta and 13 Jbeta primers. The assay was immunoSEQ multiplex PCR, and TCRdb's table has in-frame clones only and misses some. The repertoire holds about 170,000 clones, with about three quarters as singletons. This TCR came from a female donor in good health and CMV-seronegative. The sample was PBMCs. V gene TRBV5-1 combines with J gene TRBJ1-2; D may be TRBD1 (6 bases). CDR3 protein: CASSLELGASRSYGYTF. CDR3 nucleotide sequence: TGCGCCAGCAGCTTGGAACTGGGGGCTAGCCGGAGCTATGGCTACACCTTC.